This TCR beta chain was documented in a study of CXCR3-negative and CXCR3-positive naive CD8 T cells. The overall study: Roughly 130 million TRB reads were obtained in total, which works out to about 1.5 +/- 0.3 million per library. Study conclusions and caveats: High diversity, comparable across both naive subsets, contrasted with much lower diversity in memory CD8+ cells. CXCR3-negative naive cells had less hydrophobic TRB CDR3s than did CXCR3-positive naive cells.

The CDR3 is 16 amino acids. With respect to this clonotype: Its matching antigen is unknown.

UMI-tagged TRB cDNA libraries were built via 5' RACE. Reanalyzing the 5' RACE reads, TCRdb keeps one entry per CDR3 protein, without DNA. The sample has thousands of distinct CDR3 sequences. The receptor was derived from a human donor in good health. Some clones in this sample may be carry-over from other donors' samples. The sample was naive CXCR3- CD8+ T cells from blood. Regarding subset: CD45RO-CCR7+CD27+CD95- naive CD8+ T cells lacking CXCR3 (TNR3-). V and J are TRBV12-3 or TRBV12-4 and TRBJ2-7; the D gene TCRdb calls, TRBD2, cannot be checked with no DNA. The CDR3 sequence is CASRKDTGGPSYEQYF.